The 4 T cell receptor beta chains below come from one sample, sequenced in a study of shared clonotypes between healthy human individuals. Profiled with immunoSEQ multiplex PCR; TCRdb holds only in-frame clones, not every one. There are about 530,000 clones in the sample; 90% to 97% occur only once, and approximately 0.062% lies in the top ten. Sequenced material: naive CD4+ T cells sorted from blood. Specified subset: CD45RA+ positively selected. These receptors originate from a woman aged 25 to 39 in good health.

The V and J genes are TRBV2 and TRBJ2-6; D is unresolved. The CDR3 has 16 residues. Looked up from germline, CDR1 is SNHLY and CDR2 is FYNNEI. Trimming shortened V by 5 bases and J by 0 bases, and 11 bases separated the two germline ends. DNA for the CDR3: TGTGCCAGCAGTAAAACAAGGATCTCTGGGGCCAACGTCCTGACTTTC. This sequence encodes CASSKTRISGANVLTF.

This chain joins TRBV19 and TRBJ2-7, with a weak D call TRBD1 (5 bases). Trimming left V 2 bases short and J 6 bases short, with 5 bases between. This CDR3 spans 11 amino acids. The germline V gene encodes CDR1 LNHDA and CDR2 SQIVND (reference sequence). CDR3 region: CASSIRGEQYF. The CDR3 region has the DNA TGTGCCAGTAGTATAAGGGGCGAGCAGTACTTC. Supplemented by reference TRBV19 and TRBJ2-7, the full variable domain reads DGGITQSPKYLFRKEGQNVTLSCEQNLNHDAMYWYRQDPGQGLRLIYYSQIVNDFQKGDIAEGYSVSREKKESFPLTVTSAQKNPTAFYLCASSIRGEQYFGPGTRLTVT.

V usage is TRBV5-1 and J usage is TRBJ1-3, with 7 nucleotides matching TRBD1. With V trimmed by 4 bases and J by 1 base, 5 bases remained unmatched. CDR1 is SGHRS, CDR2 YFSETQ, per germline. The CDR3 is 15 residues long. CDR3 sequence (DNA): TGCGCCAGCAGCGGACGACAGGGTTCTGGAAACACCATATATTTT. Its protein is CASSGRQGSGNTIYF.

The gene calls are TRBV10-2 and TRBJ2-5; TRBD1 aligns across 8 bases. This CDR3 is 14 amino acids long. Germline assignment: CDR1 WSHSY and CDR2 SAAADI. The junction had 12 bases not matched to a gene; V was cut back by 8 bases and J by 7 bases. CDR3 nucleotides: TGCGCCAGCCGCGACAGGGGATCGTTGGGGACCCAGTACTTC. It codes for CASRDRGSLGTQYF.